This T cell receptor (beta chain) appears in the sequencing data of a study of blood T cell repertoires in COVID-19. The germline CDR1 and CDR2 sequences are SNHLY and FYNNEI. CDR3 length: 13 amino acids. V lost 7 bases to trimming and J lost 7 bases; unmatched junction nucleotides: 4. TCRdb's copy holds only in-frame clones and misses some; the assay was immunoSEQ multiplex PCR. The sample carries 490,000 or so clones, about 88% recorded once. This clone was seen once. Sample: PBMCs or T cells enriched from blood (not recorded which). The sequence came from a woman aged 55-70 years who had recovered from COVID-19. This chain links TRBV2 with TRBJ1-6, with TRBD1 matching 7 bases. The CDR3 DNA reads TGTGCCAGCAAGGGGACAGTCAATTCACCCCTCCACTTT. This encodes CASKGTVNSPLHF.